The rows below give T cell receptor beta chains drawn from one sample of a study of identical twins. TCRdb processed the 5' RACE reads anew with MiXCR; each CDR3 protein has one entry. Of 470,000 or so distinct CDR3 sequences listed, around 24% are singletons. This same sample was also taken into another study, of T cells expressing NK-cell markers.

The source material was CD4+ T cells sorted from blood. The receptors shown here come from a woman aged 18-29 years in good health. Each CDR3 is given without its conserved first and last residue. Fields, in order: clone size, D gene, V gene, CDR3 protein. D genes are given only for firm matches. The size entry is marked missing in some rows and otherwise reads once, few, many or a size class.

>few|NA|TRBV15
ATSNRANYGYT
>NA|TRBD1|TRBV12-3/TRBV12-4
ASSLVGHRGTDTQY
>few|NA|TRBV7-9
ASSSFLAPTREY
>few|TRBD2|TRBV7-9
ASSLSGTSGAGELF
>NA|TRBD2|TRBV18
ASSPHTGLEDEQF
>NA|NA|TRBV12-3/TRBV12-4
ASSLVGFGELF
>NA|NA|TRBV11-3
ASRQGAEETQY
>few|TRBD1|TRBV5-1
ASSYSGTGAYGYT
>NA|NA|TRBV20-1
SASMLGNVHNEQF
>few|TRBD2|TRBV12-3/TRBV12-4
ASSLAPASGKETQY
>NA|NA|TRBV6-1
ATKRGAGGEKLF
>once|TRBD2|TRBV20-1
SAIGGLVAYEQY
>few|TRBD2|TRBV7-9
ASSPSGGAWTGELF